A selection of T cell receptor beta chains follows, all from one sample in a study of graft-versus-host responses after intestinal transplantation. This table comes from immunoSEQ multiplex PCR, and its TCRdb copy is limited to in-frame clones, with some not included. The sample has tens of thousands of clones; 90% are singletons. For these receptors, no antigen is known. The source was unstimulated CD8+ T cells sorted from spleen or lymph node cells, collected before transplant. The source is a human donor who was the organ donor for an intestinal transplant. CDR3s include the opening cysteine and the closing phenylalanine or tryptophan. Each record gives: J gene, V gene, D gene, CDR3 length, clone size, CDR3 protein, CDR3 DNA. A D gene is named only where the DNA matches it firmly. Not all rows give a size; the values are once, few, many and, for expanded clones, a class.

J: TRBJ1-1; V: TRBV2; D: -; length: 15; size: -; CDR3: CASSLRDTGNTEAFF; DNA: TGTGCCAGCAGCCTCCGGGACACCGGGAACACTGAAGCTTTCTTT
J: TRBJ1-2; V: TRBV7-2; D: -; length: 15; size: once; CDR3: CASSLMYGPYYGYTF; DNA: TGTGCCAGCAGCTTAATGTATGGGCCCTACTATGGCTACACCTTC
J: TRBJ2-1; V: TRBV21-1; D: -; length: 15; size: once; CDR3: CASGCGGASYNEQFF; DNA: TGTGCCAGCGGCTGCGGGGGGGCTTCCTACAATGAGCAGTTCTTC
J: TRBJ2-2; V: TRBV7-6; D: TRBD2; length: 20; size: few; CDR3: CASSSPPISGGADYTGELFF; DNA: TGTGCCAGCAGCTCCCCTCCCATTAGCGGGGGGGCCGATTACACCGGGGAGCTGTTTTTT
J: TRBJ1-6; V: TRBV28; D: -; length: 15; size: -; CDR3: CASQFVRPYNSPLHF; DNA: TGTGCCAGTCAGTTTGTCAGGCCGTATAATTCACCCCTCCACTTT
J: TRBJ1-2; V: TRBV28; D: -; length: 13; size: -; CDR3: CASSGLYNYGYTF; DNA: TGTGCCAGCAGTGGACTGTACAACTATGGCTACACCTTC
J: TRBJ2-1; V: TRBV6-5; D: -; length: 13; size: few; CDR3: CASSQGLHNEQFF; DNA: TGTGCCAGCAGTCAGGGACTGCACAATGAGCAGTTCTTC
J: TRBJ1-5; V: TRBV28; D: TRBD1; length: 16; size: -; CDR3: CASSSHRTGRHQPQHF; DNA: TGTGCCAGCAGCTCCCACCGGACAGGGAGGCATCAGCCCCAGCATTTT
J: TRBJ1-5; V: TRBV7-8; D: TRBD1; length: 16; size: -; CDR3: CASSLGQGAARQPQHF; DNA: TGTGCCAGCAGCTTGGGACAGGGGGCCGCTAGACAGCCCCAGCATTTT
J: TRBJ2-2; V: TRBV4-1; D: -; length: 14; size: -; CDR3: CASSQARVPGELFF; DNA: TGCGCCAGCAGCCAAGCCCGCGTTCCCGGGGAGCTGTTTTTT
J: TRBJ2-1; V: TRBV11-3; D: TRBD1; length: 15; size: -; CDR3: CASSKGQSSYNEQFF; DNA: TGTGCCAGCAGCAAGGGACAGAGCTCCTACAATGAGCAGTTCTTC
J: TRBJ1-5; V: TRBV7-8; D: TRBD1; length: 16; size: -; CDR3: CASSLFPGQGTQPQHF; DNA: TGTGCCAGCAGCTTATTTCCGGGACAGGGTACACAGCCCCAGCATTTT
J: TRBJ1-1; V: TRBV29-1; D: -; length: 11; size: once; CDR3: CSVLRDTEAFF; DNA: TGCAGCGTTTTACGGGACACTGAAGCTTTCTTT
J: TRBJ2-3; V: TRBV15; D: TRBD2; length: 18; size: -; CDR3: CATSRGLAGGPSTDTQYF; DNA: TGTGCCACCAGCAGAGGACTAGCGGGGGGGCCTAGCACAGATACGCAGTATTTT
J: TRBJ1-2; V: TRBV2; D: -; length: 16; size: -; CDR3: CASRKAAGEGNYGYTF; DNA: TGTGCCAGCAGGAAGGCGGCGGGGGAAGGGAACTATGGCTACACCTTC
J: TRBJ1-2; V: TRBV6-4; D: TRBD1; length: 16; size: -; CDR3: CASSDSPGTGGNGYTF; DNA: TGTGCCAGCAGTGACTCACCAGGGACAGGGGGAAATGGCTACACCTTC
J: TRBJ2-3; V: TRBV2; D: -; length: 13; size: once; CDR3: CASSGADTDTQYF; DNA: TGTGCCAGCAGTGGTGCAGACACAGATACGCAGTATTTT
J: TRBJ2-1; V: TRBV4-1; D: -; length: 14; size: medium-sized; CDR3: CASSQANGGGEQFF; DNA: TGCGCCAGCAGCCAAGCTAATGGCGGCGGTGAGCAGTTCTTC
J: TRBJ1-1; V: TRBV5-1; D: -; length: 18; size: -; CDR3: CASSLYPRGSRMNTEAFF; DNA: TGCGCCAGCAGCTTGTACCCCCGGGGGTCCCGGATGAACACTGAAGCTTTCTTT